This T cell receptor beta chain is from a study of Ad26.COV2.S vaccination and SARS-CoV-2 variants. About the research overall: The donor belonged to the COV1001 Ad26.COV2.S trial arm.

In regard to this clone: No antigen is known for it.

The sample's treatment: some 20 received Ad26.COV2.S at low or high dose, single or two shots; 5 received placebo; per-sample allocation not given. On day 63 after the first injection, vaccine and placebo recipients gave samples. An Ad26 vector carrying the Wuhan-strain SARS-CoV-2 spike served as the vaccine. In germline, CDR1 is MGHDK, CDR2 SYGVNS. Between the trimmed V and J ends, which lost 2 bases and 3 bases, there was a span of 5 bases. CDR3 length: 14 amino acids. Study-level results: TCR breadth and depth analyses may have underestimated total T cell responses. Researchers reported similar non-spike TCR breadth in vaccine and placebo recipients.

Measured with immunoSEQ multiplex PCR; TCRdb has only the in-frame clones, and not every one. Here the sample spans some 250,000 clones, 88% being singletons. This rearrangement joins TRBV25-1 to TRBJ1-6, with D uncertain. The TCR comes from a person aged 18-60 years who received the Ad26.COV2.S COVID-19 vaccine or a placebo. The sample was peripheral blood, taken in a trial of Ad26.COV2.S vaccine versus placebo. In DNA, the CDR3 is TGTGCCAGCAGTGAAGGGTTCTATAATTCACCCCTCCACTTT. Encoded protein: CASSEGFYNSPLHF.